The following is a T cell receptor (beta chain) sequence with its context. Its antigen remains unidentified. This sample is part of a study of radiotherapy plus CTLA-4 blockade in lung cancer. Overall study: Overall, 18% of patients showed an objective response, while about 29% attained disease control.

In chemo-refractory metastatic non-small-cell lung cancer, patients got ipilimumab CTLA-4 blockade together with focal radiation. Germline assignment: CDR1 MNHNS and CDR2 SASEGT. The V gene end was trimmed by 4 bases and the J gene end by 6 bases; junction bases not matched to a gene: 10. There are 19 residues in the CDR3. Libraries were prepared by immunoSEQ multiplex PCR; TCRdb keeps only in-frame clonotypes and omits some of them. The top ten hold about 5% of the sample, which has more than 95,000 clones, about four fifths seen once. General observations from the study: In blood, tumor-derived TCR clones expanded after radiotherapy plus ipilimumab. According to reports, early shifts in blood T cell clones, alongside interferon-beta, forecast response most accurately.

The material sequenced was peripheral blood, taken from a patient treated with radiotherapy plus ipilimumab. The TCR was taken from a human donor with non-small cell lung cancer who had a partial response to radiotherapy plus ipilimumab. The genes are TRBV6-1 and TRBJ2-6, with 15 positions matching TRBD2. In DNA form, the CDR3 reads TGTGCCAGCAGTGCCACGGGACTAGCGGGAGGTTCGAAGGCCAACGTCCTGACTTTC. Protein sequence: CASSATGLAGGSKANVLTF.